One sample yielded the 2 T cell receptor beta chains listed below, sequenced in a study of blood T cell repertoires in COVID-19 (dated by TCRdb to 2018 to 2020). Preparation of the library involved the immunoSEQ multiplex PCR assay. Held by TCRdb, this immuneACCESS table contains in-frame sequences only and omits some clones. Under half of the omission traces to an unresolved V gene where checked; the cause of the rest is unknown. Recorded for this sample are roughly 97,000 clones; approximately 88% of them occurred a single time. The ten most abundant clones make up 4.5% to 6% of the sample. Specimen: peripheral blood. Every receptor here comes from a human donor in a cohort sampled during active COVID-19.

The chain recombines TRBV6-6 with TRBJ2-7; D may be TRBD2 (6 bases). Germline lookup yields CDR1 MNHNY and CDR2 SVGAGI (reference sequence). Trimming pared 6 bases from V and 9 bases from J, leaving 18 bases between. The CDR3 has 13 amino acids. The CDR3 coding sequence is TGTGCCAGCAGCGCAACGGTAGTGGGGGGGCAGTACTTC. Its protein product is CASSATVVGGQYF.

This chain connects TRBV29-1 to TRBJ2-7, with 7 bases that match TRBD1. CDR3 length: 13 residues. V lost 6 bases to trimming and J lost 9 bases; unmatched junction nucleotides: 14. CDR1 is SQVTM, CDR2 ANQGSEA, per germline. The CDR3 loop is CSVSPTGRVLQYF. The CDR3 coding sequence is TGCAGCGTCTCACCGACAGGGAGAGTTCTGCAGTACTTC.